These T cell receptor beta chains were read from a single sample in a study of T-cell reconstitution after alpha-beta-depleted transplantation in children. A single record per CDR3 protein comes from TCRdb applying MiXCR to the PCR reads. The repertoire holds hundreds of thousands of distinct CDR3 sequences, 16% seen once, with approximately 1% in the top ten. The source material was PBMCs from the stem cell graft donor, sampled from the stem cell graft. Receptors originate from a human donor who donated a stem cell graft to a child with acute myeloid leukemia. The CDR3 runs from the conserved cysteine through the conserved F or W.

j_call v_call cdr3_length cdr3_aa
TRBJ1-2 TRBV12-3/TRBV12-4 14 CASRVTGQSYGYTF
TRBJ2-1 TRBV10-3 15 CAIKRGQGDINEQFF
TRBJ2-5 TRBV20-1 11 CSATLAETQYF
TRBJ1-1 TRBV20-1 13 CSARDREVTEAFF
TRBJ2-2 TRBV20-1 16 CSARSWTDANTGELFF
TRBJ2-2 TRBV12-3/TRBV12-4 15 CASSLGVSNTGELFF
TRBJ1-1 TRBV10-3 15 CAIRDEGDRNTEAFF
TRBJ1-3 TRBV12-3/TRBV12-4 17 CAIRPQYREVHGNTIYF
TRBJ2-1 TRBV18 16 CASSPRRTDLNNEQFF
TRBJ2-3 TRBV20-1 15 CSASPGMGRTDTQYF
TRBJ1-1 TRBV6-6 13 CASSYPGSTEPFF
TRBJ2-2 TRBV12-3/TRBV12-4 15 CASSPSGRNTGELFF
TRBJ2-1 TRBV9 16 CASSVDGASSYNEQFF
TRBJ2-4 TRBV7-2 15 CASTLGTSGGNIQYF
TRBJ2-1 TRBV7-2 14 CASSSHRESDEQFF
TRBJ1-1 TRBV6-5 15 CASSYTNGADTEAFF
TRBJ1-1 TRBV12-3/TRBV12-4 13 CASSAGPWSEAFF
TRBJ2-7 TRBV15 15 CATSRDPGSSYEQYF
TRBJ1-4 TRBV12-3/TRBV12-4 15 CASSLGPRGDEKLFF
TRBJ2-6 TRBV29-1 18 CSVEDGTGVDSGANVLTF
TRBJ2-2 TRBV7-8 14 CASSLSYMSGELFF
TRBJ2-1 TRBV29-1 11 CSIYRDNEQFF
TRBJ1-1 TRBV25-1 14 CASDGEGANTEAFF
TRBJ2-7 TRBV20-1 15 CSARDILQDLYEQYF
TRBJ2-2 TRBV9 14 CASSPWDATGELFF
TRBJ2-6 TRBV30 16 CACDSSRGAGANVLTF
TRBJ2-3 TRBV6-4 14 CASRSGEQSDTQYF
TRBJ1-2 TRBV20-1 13 CSARRTGLSGYTF
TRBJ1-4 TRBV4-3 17 CASSQVGRLPTNEKLFF
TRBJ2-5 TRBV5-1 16 CASSLVEAILKETQYF
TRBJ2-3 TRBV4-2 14 CASSQGWGRDTQYF
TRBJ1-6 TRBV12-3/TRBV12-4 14 CASSYREYDSPLHF
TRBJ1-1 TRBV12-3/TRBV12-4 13 CASSARRVTEAFF
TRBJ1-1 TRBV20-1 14 CSAVGTGVNTEAFF
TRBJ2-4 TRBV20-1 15 CSASVLAGDRNIQYF
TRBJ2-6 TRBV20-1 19 CSAREASGLPGGGANVLTF
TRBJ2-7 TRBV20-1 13 CRAPGLAGYEQYF
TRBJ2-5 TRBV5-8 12 CASSWAGGTQYF
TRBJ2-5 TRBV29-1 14 CSVEEGSRQETQYF